This TCR beta chain was profiled in a study of blood T cell repertoires in COVID-19 (dated by TCRdb to 2018 to 2021). At the level of the whole study: Samples covering the acute and convalescent phases of COVID-19 were provided by collaborators in the United States, Italy and Spain. Subjects who had been exposed to COVID-19, were actively infected with it, or had recovered from it provided the deeply sampled blood TCRbeta repertoires that made up the dataset. The repertoires were made available in a free public database intended to serve as a resource for research on the immune response to SARS-CoV-2. Where HLA class I and class II types were available, the types were taken from metadata supplied by the sample provider, not from assay-based typing. The samples were drawn from two sources: the first 160 participants of the ongoing ImmuneRACE study, and 1,200 or so subjects contributed by 6 global collaborators. The prospective study material was composed of cDNA or gDNA derived from T cells, B-cell-depleted T cells, or PBMCs. Nearly every sample came with metadata listing a de-identified subject ID, COVID-19 status, age in years and sex. Broader findings and caveats from the paper: The amount of clinical and demographic metadata varied by source and participant and was provided uncurated.

Comments on this clone: The antigen it recognizes is unknown. The sample holds no much larger clone one base away, and base qualities are not on file.

At one collaborating source in Seattle, patients were enrolled during active infection and were followed longitudinally through the course of disease. Whole blood was collected in K2EDTA tubes by collaborating institutions according to the institutions' own protocols. For TCRbeta analysis, collaborator samples were shipped as frozen whole blood, as isolated PBMCs, or as DNA extracted from either sample type. The immunoSEQ Assay, a bias-controlled multiplex PCR, was used to amplify TCRbeta CDR3 regions from genomic DNA. Per the source publication's procedure: Within the assay, amplification of reference gene primers was used to estimate how many nucleated cells each sample contained. To quantify the absolute abundance of each unique TCRbeta CDR3 rearrangement, sequence reads were collapsed and filtered. Productive Simpson clonality was computed per sample as the square root of Simpson's diversity index over productive rearrangements. TCRdb's version of the immuneACCESS table is confined to in-frame rearrangements and falls short of the full clone set. An unresolved V gene accounts for under half of the shortfall where checked; the remainder is of unknown origin. From that table come the V and J calls and clone size; the DNA was used to work out D and trimming. Recorded for this sample are about 210,000 clones; 84% of them occurred a single time. The biggest ten clones account for under 10% of the sample.

Taken from the germline V gene (reference sequence), the CDR1 and CDR2 loops are SEHNR and FQNEAQ. The cysteine opens and the phenylalanine closes a CDR3 of 16 amino acids. Only CDR3 DNA is held: 48 bases, read in frame from base 1. Trimming costs V 5 bases and J 0 bases, and their ends lie 14 bases apart. What was sequenced was peripheral blood. The sequence was collected from a woman aged 80 or over with COVID-19, enrolled during active disease. The chain joins TRBV7-9 to TRBJ1-5; there is no confident call for the D gene. CDR3 reads: CASSLAPFDSNQPQHF. The DNA reads as follows: TGTGCCAGCAGCCTGGCCCCCTTTGATAGCAATCAGCCCCAGCATTTT.